One and the same sample provided the 4 T cell receptor beta chains below, sequenced in a study of T cells after yellow fever vaccination. MiXCR was run by TCRdb on the 5' RACE reads, yielding one entry per CDR3 protein. The repertoire holds about 99,000 distinct CDR3 sequences, with less than 6% as singletons. The specimen comprised CD8+ T cells sorted from PBMCs, sampled 10 days after the yellow fever booster vaccination. The source is a young man who received the YFV17D yellow fever vaccine.

The sample holds many counts of this clonotype. This chain uses TRBV5-1 with TRBJ1-1; no clear D gene. The ends were cut back, 1 base at V and 0 bases at J, with 16 bases in the middle. Per the germline V gene, CDR1 is SGHRS and CDR2 is YFSETQ. The CDR3 consists of 17 residues. The CDR3 DNA is TGCGCCAGCAGCTTGATCGGTTTAGGTCCGATGAACACTGAAGCTTTCTTT. This encodes CASSLIGLGPMNTEAFF.

CDR3 protein: CASNPSRGTMNYGYTF. DNA of the CDR3: TGTGCCAGTAACCCATCCCGCGGGACTATGAACTATGGCTACACCTTC. The chain uses TRBV19 and TRBJ1-2; D might be TRBD1 (5 bases). Germline V gene lookup returns CDR1 LNHDA and CDR2 SQIVND (reference sequence). The CDR3 is made up of 16 amino acids. Trimming took 7 bases from V and 2 from J, leaving 20 bases between them.

This clonotype has at least ten counts. The J gene is TRBJ2-3, the V gene TRBV7-8; maybe TRBD1 (6 bases). Germline V gives CDR1 SGHVS, CDR2 FQNEAQ. The CDR3 runs 18 residues. V was trimmed by 3 bases and J by 0 bases, leaving 19 bases between them. In DNA, the CDR3 is TGTGCCAGCAGCTTTAGAAGGGAAACAGGGTTGAGCACAGATACGCAGTATTTT. This codes for CASSFRRETGLSTDTQYF. Full variable domain (rest looked up from reference TRBV7-8 and TRBJ2-3): GAGVSQSPRYKVAKRGQDVALRCDPISGHVSLFWYQQALGQGPEFLTYFQNEAQLDKSGLPSDRFFAERPEGSVSTLKIQRTQQEDSAVYLCASSFRRETGLSTDTQYFGPGTRLTVL.

This clonotype appeared many times. The chain has TRBV7-9 and TRBJ1-2, with a tentative D call TRBD1 (6 bases). Germline loops: CDR1 SEHNR, CDR2 FQNEAQ (reference sequence). The CDR3 spans 14 residues. Between the trimmed V and J ends, which lost 1 base and 4 bases, there was a span of 10 bases. The CDR3 DNA reads as TGTGCCAGCAGCTTAGAGTCAGGGGTCTATGGCTACACCTTC. Amino acid sequence: CASSLESGVYGYTF.